This TCR beta chain was retrieved from a study of T cell repertoires in cytomegalovirus infection. The wider study: Evidence of both CMV infection and a matching HLA type came from public TCR beta signatures.

TCRdb ran MiXCR on the reads and lists one entry per CDR3 protein. The top ten clones hold around 12% of a sample with around 770,000 distinct CDR3 sequences, about 27% of them seen once. Overall study findings and caveats: Using cumulative public TCR beta family frequency, the authors identified those who carried CMV together with the relevant HLA. Across the ex vivo response, the dominant clonotypes were HLA-C-restricted CMV-specific TCR beta clonotypes.

The germline gives CDR1 MGHRA, CDR2 YSYEKL. V gave up 1 base and J gave up 0 bases, with 10 bases separating them. The CDR3 consists of 16 residues. This clonotype has at least ten counts. No antigen is known for it. The sample consisted of cultured CD8+ T cells from PBMCs, taken from culture after CMV antigen stimulation. The rearrangement uses TRBV4-1 and TRBJ1-5; D not resolved. This TCR was recovered from a human donor in good health (CMV status not recorded). Some clones in this sample may be carry-over from other donors' samples. The CDR3 loop reads CASSQGGPVSNQPQHF. Here the CDR3 DNA reads TGCGCCAGCAGCCAAGGCGGACCGGTTAGCAATCAGCCCCAGCATTTT.